The 4 T cell receptor beta chains presented below share a single source sample, sequenced in a study of T cell responses to AZD1222 COVID-19 vaccine. The method was immunoSEQ multiplex PCR; TCRdb's version includes in-frame clones alone and lacks a portion of them. Of under 130,000 clones in the sample, 92% were seen once. The starting material was peripheral blood, obtained on day 0 of AZD1222 vaccination. These receptors were taken from an adult in good health.

This chain links TRBV27 with TRBJ2-1; 9 bases are shared with TRBD2. CDR3 length: 15 amino acids. Trimming removed 8 bases from V and 0 bases from J; junction bases left unmatched: 5. The germline V gene encodes CDR1 MNHEY and CDR2 SMNVEV (reference sequence). The CDR3 loop reads CASCLSGSSYNEQFF. The CDR3, as DNA: TGTGCCAGCTGCCTTAGCGGGAGCTCCTACAATGAGCAGTTCTTC.

V and J are TRBV7-9 and TRBJ1-1; unclear D gene. Trimming took off 5 bases at V and 0 bases at J, with 16 bases between the two ends. This CDR3 region has 16 residues. The germline V gene has CDR1 SEHNR and CDR2 FQNEAQ (reference sequence). The CDR3 DNA is TGTGCCAGCAGCGTTCGAGGTCAGACCCTGAACACTGAAGCTTTCTTT. Amino acid sequence: CASSVRGQTLNTEAFF.

This clone appeared once. V gene TRBV7-2 combines with J gene TRBJ1-2; D remains ambiguous. V gave up 5 bases and J gave up 2 bases, with 15 bases separating them. Germline CDR1 SGHTA, CDR2 FQGNSA. This CDR3 has 15 amino acids. The CDR3 DNA sequence: TGTGCCAGCAGCCAGCAGTGGAGTACGAACTATGGCTACACCTTC. This codes for CASSQQWSTNYGYTF. Combining the CDR3 with reference TRBV7-2 and TRBJ1-2 gives the whole variable domain GAGVSQSPSNKVTEKGKDVELRCDPISGHTALYWYRQSLGQGLEFLIYFQGNSAPDKSGLPSDRFSAERTGGSVSTLTIQRTQQEDSAVYLCASSQQWSTNYGYTFGSGTRLTVV.

The V call is TRBV7-8, the J call TRBJ1-5, with D tentatively TRBD1 (6 bases). The CDR3 loop spans 15 amino acids. Germline loops: CDR1 SGHVS, CDR2 FQNEAQ. With 1 base removed from V and 1 base from J, the gap between germline ends came to 8 bases. CDR3 loop: CASSLVGTSNQPQHF. The CDR3 region has the DNA TGTGCCAGCAGCTTAGTCGGGACAAGCAATCAGCCCCAGCATTTT.